Described below is a single TCR beta chain sequence and its context. Some clones are missing from TCRdb's copy, which holds only in-frame ones; the method was immunoSEQ multiplex PCR. The sample includes around 53,000 clones, roughly 84% seen only once; the top ten take over 5.5%. The CDR3 is 13 residues long. Per germline, CDR1 SEHNR and CDR2 FQNEAQ (reference sequence). Trimming took 4 bases from V and 7 from J, leaving 14 bases between them. This record comes from a study of technical replicates of blood from a few donors. The clonotype originates from a human donor in good health. Some clones in this sample may be carry-over from other donors' samples. The sequenced sample consisted of PBMCs. The chain has TRBV7-9 and TRBJ2-7, with D maybe TRBD1 (6 bases). The CDR3 DNA follows: TGTGCCAGCAGCTCTCGACAGGATGGGGAGCAGTACTTC. It is translated as CASSSRQDGEQYF. Supplemented by reference TRBV7-9 and TRBJ2-7, the full variable domain reads DTGVSQNPRHKITKRGQNVTFRCDPISEHNRLYWYRQTLGQGPEFLTYFQNEAQLEKSRLLSDRFSAERPKGSFSTLEIQRTEQGDSAMYLCASSSRQDGEQYFGPGTRLTVT.